This T cell receptor (beta chain) came from a study of blood T cell repertoires in COVID-19. The CDR3 contains 11 residues. V was shortened by 1 base and J by 9 bases, with 5 bases between the two germline ends. CDR1 and CDR2 (germline): SGDLS, YYNGEE. Assay used: immunoSEQ multiplex PCR; TCRdb lists only in-frame clones, some missing. The repertoire holds about 220,000 clones, roughly 85% seen once, with approximately 4% in the top ten. V usage is TRBV9 and J usage is TRBJ2-1, with no clear D. This sequence was found in a woman older than 75 with acute or convalescent COVID-19. What was sequenced was peripheral blood. The CDR3 bases are TGTGCCAGCAGCGTACTCGGTGAGCAGTTCTTC. As protein: CASSVLGEQFF. Variable domain in full (rest from reference TRBV9 and TRBJ2-1): DSGVTQTPKHLITATGQRVTLRCSPRSGDLSVYWYQQSLDQGLQFLIQYYNGEERAKGNILERFSAQQFPDLHSELNLSSLELGDSALYFCASSVLGEQFFGPGTRLTVL.